This T cell receptor (beta chain) was retrieved from a study of cytomegalovirus exposure and HLA in healthy donors. Study observations and caveats: The study labeled more than 150 TCR beta chains cytomegalovirus-associated.

13 Jbeta primers and 60 Vbeta primers were used for the PCR. Produced via immunoSEQ multiplex PCR; TCRdb's table is partial and in-frame only. The sample contains about 120,000 clones, around 79% of which appear only once. On this clone: As yet, its antigen is unknown.

Between the trimmed V and J ends, which lost 5 bases and 8 bases, there was a span of 21 bases. Germline V gene data show CDR1 as MNHEY and CDR2 as SVGAGI. This CDR3 comprises 15 residues. The chain links TRBV6-5 to TRBJ1-2; the D gene is possibly TRBD1 (5 bases). The TCR was taken from a woman in her late teens or twenties in good health and CMV-seronegative. The sample was PBMCs. CDR3 amino acids: CASSLDPQGLGGYTF. CDR3 sequence (DNA): TGTGCCAGCAGTCTAGATCCCCAGGGCCTAGGAGGCTACACCTTC.